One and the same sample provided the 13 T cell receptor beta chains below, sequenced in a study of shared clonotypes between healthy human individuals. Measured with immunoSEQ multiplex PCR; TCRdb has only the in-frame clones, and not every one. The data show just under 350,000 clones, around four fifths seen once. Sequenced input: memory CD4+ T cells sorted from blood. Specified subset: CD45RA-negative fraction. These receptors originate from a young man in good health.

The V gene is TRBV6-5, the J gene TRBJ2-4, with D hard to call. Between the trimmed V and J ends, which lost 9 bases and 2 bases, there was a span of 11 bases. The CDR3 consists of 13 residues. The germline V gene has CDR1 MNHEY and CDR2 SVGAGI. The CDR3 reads CASSRLSKNIQYF. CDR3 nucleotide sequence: TGTGCCAGTTCCAGGCTCTCCAAAAACATTCAGTACTTC.

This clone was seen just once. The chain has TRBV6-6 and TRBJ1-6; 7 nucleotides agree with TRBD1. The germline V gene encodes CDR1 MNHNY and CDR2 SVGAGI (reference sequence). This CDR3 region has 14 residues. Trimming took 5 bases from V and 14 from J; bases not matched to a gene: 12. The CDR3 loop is CASSPGQAVGSLHF. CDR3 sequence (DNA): TGTGCCAGCAGTCCCGGACAGGCCGTCGGGTCCCTCCACTTT.

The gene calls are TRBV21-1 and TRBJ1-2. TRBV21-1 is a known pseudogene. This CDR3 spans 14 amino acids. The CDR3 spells CASSKVKRYYGYTF. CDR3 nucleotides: TGTGCCAGCAGCAAAGTCAAGAGATACTATGGCTACACCTTC.

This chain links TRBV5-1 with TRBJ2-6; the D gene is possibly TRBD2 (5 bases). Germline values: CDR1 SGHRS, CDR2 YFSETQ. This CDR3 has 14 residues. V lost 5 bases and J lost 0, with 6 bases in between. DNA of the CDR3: TGCGCCAGCAGGGAGGTCTCTGGGGCCAACGTCCTGACTTTC. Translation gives CASREVSGANVLTF.

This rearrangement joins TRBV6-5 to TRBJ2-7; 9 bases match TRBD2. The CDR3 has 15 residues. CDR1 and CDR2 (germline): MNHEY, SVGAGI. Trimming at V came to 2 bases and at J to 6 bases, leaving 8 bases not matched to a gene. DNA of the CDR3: TGTGCCAGCAGTTACCAACCGGCTAGCGGGACCGAGCAGTACTTC. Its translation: CASSYQPASGTEQYF.

CDR3 coding DNA: TGTGCCAGCAGCCTTACACTCGGGACAGTTAACTACGAGCAGTACTTC. Translating it yields CASSLTLGTVNYEQYF. The rearrangement uses TRBV5-6 and TRBJ2-7, with 7 nucleotides matching TRBD1. The germline V gene has CDR1 SGHDT and CDR2 YYEEEE. The CDR3 totals 16 residues. Trimming removed 4 bases from V and 3 bases from J; junction bases left unmatched: 13. The full variable domain, completed using reference TRBV5-6 and TRBJ2-7, is DAGVTQSPTHLIKTRGQQVTLRCSPKSGHDTVSWYQQALGQGPQFIFQYYEEEERQRGNFPDRFSGHQFPNYSSELNVNALLLGDSALYLCASSLTLGTVNYEQYFGPGTRLTVT.

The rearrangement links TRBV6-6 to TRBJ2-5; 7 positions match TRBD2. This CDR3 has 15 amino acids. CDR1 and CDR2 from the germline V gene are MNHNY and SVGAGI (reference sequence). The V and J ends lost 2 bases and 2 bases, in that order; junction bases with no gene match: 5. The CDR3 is CASSYISGTQETQYF. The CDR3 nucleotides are TGTGCCAGCAGTTACATCAGCGGGACTCAAGAGACCCAGTACTTC.

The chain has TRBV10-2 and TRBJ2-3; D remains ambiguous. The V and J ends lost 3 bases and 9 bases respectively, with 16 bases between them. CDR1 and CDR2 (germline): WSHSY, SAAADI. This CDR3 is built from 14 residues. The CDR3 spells CASSDPGRHRTQYF. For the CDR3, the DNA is TGCGCCAGCAGTGATCCTGGACGACATAGAACGCAGTATTTT.

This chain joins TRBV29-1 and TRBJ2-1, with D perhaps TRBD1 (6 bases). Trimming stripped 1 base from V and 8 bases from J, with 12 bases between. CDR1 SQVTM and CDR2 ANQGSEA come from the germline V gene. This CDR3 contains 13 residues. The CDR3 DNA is TGCAGCGTTGAAGGCCCTTGGACAGATGAGCAGTTCTTC. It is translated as CSVEGPWTDEQFF.

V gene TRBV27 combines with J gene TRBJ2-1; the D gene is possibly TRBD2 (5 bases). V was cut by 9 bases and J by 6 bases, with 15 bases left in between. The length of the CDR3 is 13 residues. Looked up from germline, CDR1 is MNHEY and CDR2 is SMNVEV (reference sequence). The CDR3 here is CASHAWTANEQFF. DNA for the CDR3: TGTGCCAGTCATGCCTGGACTGCCAATGAGCAGTTCTTC.

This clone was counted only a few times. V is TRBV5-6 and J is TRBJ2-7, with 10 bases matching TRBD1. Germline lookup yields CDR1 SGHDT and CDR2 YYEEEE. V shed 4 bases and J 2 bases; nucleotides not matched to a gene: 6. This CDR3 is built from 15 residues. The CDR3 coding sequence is TGTGCCAGCAGCCCTCGGACAGGGGGGACCTACGAGCAGTACTTC. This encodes CASSPRTGGTYEQYF.

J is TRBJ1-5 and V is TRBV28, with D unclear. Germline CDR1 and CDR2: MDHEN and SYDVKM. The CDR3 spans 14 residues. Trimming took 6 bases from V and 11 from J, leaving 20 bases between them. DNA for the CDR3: TGTGCCAGCAGGGTGGTACAAGGGAATGGGGCCCAGCATTTT. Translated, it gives CASRVVQGNGAQHF.

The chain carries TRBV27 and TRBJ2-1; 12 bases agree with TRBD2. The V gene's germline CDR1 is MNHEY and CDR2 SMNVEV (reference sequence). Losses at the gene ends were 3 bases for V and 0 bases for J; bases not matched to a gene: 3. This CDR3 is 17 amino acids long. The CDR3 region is CASSFRTSGNSYNEQFF. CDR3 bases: TGTGCCAGCAGTTTCCGGACTAGCGGGAACTCCTACAATGAGCAGTTCTTC.